This TCR beta chain stems from a study of OX40 agonist ivuxolimab in advanced cancers. Sequencing used immunoSEQ multiplex PCR; TCRdb keeps in-frame clones, though not all of them. The profile shows around 78,000 clones, about nine tenths of them singletons. This CDR3 spans 16 amino acids. Germline V gene sequence: CDR1 LNHDA, CDR2 SQIVND (reference sequence). Trimming removed 3 bases from V and 10 bases from J; junction bases left unmatched: 10. The receptor's source is an adult with an advanced solid tumor such as melanoma, head and neck, liver or kidney cancer. This chain uses TRBV19 with TRBJ2-1; 12 positions match TRBD2. The sequencing here drew on CD4+ or CD8+ T cells sorted from blood, taken in a trial of the OX40 agonist ivuxolimab. The CDR3 sequence: CASSIILAGGIGEQFF. In DNA, the CDR3 is TGTGCCAGTAGTATTATCCTAGCGGGAGGGATAGGGGAGCAGTTCTTC.